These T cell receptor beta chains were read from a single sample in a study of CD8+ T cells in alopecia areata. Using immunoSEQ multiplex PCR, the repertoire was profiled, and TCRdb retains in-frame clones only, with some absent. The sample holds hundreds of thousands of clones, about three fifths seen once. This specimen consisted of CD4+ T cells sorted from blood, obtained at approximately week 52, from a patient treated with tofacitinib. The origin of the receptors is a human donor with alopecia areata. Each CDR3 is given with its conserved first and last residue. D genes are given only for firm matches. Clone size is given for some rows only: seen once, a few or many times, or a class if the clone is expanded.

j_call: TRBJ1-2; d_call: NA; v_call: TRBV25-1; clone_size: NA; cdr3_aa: CASSASESGYTF; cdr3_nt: TGTGCCAGCAGCGCCTCGGAGAGTGGCTACACCTTC
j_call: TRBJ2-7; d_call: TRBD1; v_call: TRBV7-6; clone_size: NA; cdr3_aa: CASSAQGRGSEQYF; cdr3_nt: TGTGCCAGCAGCGCACAGGGGAGAGGAAGCGAGCAGTACTTC
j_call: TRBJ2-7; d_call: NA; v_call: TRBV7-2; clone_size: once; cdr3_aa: CASSLVEGYEQYF; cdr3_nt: TGTGCCAGCAGCTTAGTCGAGGGTTACGAGCAGTACTTC
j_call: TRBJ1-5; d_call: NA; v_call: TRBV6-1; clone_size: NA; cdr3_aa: CASNTFQGYNQPQHF; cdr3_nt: TGTGCCAGCAACACCTTTCAGGGTTACAATCAGCCCCAGCATTTT
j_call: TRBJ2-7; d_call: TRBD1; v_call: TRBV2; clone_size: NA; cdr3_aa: CASSIQGNEQYF; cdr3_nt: TGTGCCAGCAGCATACAGGGGAACGAGCAGTACTTC
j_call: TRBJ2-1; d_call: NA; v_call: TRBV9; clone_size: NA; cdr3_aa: CASSLANDPYNEQFF; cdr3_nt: TGTGCCAGCAGCCTAGCGAACGATCCCTACAATGAGCAGTTCTTC
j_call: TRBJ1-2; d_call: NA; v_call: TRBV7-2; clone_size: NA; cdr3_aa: CASSRSVYGYTF; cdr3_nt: TGTGCCAGCAGCCGGAGTGTCTATGGCTACACCTTC
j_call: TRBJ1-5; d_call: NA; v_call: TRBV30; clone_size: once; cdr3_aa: CAWSGGLFNQPQHF; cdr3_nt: TGTGCCTGGAGTGGGGGACTGTTCAATCAGCCCCAGCATTTT
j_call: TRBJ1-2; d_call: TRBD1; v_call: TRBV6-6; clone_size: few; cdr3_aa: CASRQGQNYGYTF; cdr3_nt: TGTGCCAGCAGACAGGGACAGAACTATGGCTACACCTTC
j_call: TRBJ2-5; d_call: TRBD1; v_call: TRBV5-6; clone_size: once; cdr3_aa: CASSLRGPQETQYF; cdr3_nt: TGTGCCAGCAGCTTGAGGGGGCCCCAAGAGACCCAGTACTTC
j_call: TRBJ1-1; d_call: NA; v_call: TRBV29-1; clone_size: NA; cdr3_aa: CSVTGTWEAFF; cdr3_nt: TGCAGCGTAACCGGGACTTGGGAAGCTTTCTTT
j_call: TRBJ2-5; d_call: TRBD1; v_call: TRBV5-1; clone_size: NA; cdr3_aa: CASSPEQGASGETQYF; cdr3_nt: TGCGCCAGCAGCCCCGAACAGGGGGCAAGTGGAGAGACCCAGTACTTC
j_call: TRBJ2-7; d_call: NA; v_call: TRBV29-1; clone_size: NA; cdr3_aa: CSGEDSSYEQYF; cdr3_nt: TGCAGCGGAGAGGACAGCTCCTACGAGCAGTACTTC
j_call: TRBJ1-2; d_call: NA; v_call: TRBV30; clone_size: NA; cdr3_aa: CAWMDSQRDLFYGYTF; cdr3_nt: TGTGCCTGGATGGATTCCCAGAGGGATTTATTCTATGGCTACACCTTC